Presented here are 2 T cell receptor beta chains from one specimen sequenced in a study of T cell repertoires in cytomegalovirus infection. TCRdb used MiXCR to reprocess the reads, holding one entry per CDR3 protein. The sample carries approximately 400,000 distinct CDR3 sequences, roughly a third recorded once. The sequencing input was PBMCs. The receptors were gathered from a human donor in good health (CMV status not recorded). Some clones in this sample may be carry-over from other donors' samples.

Only one count was recorded for this clonotype. The CDR3 here is CASGPLGTGGTEAFF. CDR3 coding DNA: TGCGCCAGCGGACCTCTCGGGACAGGGGGGACTGAAGCTTTCTTT. V gene TRBV5-1 combines with J gene TRBJ1-1, with TRBD1 identical over 11 bases. Trimming at V came to 7 bases and at J to 5 bases, leaving 10 bases not matched to a gene. Germline V gene data show CDR1 as SGHRS and CDR2 as YFSETQ. CDR3 length: 15 amino acids. The full variable domain, with the rest looked up from reference TRBV5-1 and TRBJ1-1, is KAGVTQTPRYLIKTRGQQVTLSCSPISGHRSVSWYQQTPGQGLQFLFEYFSETQRNKGNFPGRFSGRQFSNSRSEMNVSTLELGDSALYLCASGPLGTGGTEAFFGQGTRLTVV.

This clonotype was recorded at least ten times. The chain joins TRBV11-1 to TRBJ1-1; no definite D call. Trimming removed 5 bases from V and 6 bases from J, with 13 bases in between. CDR1 SGHAT and CDR2 FQDESV come from the germline V gene (reference sequence). The CDR3 is 13 amino acids. Written as DNA, the CDR3 is TGTGCCAGCAGCCACCGATTAGCGGCTGAAGCTTTCTTT. This sequence encodes CASSHRLAAEAFF.